Below are 30 T cell receptor beta chains sequenced from a single sample in a study of blood T cell repertoires in COVID-19. TCRdb's table, derived via immunoSEQ multiplex PCR, lists solely in-frame clones and lacks some. The sample holds about 140,000 clones, approximately 86% seen once. Specimen: peripheral blood. The source is a woman in her fifties or sixties with acute or convalescent COVID-19.

This clone is a singleton in its sample. CDR3 residues: CASSARDRGGGYTF. The DNA of the CDR3 is TGTGCCAGTAGTGCGCGGGACAGGGGCGGTGGCTACACCTTC. The chain employs TRBV19 and TRBJ1-2; 10 bases are a match to TRBD1. The CDR3 spans 14 residues. Germline CDR1 LNHDA, CDR2 SQIVND (reference sequence). With 5 bases clipped from V and 7 bases from J, the junction kept 7 bases outside the gene matches.

The chain uses TRBV9 and TRBJ2-2; D is undetermined. The V gene's germline CDR1 is SGDLS and CDR2 YYNGEE. V gave up 0 bases and J gave up 1 base, with 7 bases separating them. The CDR3 length is 15 residues. CDR3 loop: CASSVVALNTGELFF. The CDR3 bases are TGTGCCAGCAGCGTAGTAGCCCTGAACACCGGGGAGCTGTTTTTT.

V gene TRBV1 combines with J gene TRBJ2-3; TRBD2, as called in the table, went unchecked against the DNA. TRBV1 represents a pseudogene. The CDR3 covers 16 residues. In DNA form, the CDR3 reads TGCACCAGCAGCCGAGGCGGCGGGGGGCCCACAGATACGCAGTATTTT. Residues: CTSSRGGGGPTDTQYF.

In DNA, the CDR3 is TGTGCCAGCAGCTTGGACAGGGATCTTCTGAACACTGAAGCTTTCTTT. This translates into CASSLDRDLLNTEAFF. The rearrangement joins TRBV5-4 to TRBJ1-1; perhaps TRBD1 as D (6 bases). Germline-derived CDR1 and CDR2 are SGHNT and YYREEE (reference sequence). Trimming removed 0 bases from V and 0 bases from J, with 12 bases in between. The CDR3 is 16 amino acids.

The chain carries TRBV4-3 and TRBJ2-2, with a possible D match to TRBD1 (5 bases). The V gene lost 1 base and the J gene lost 1 base, with 7 bases spanning the gap. CDR1 and CDR2 (germline): LGHNA, YSLEER. The CDR3 runs 15 residues. Here the CDR3 DNA reads TGCGCCAGCAGCCAAGGCGACAGGAACACCGGGGAGCTGTTTTTT. It translates to CASSQGDRNTGELFF.

V and J are TRBV2 and TRBJ1-3, with D maybe TRBD1 (6 bases). V was clipped by 2 bases and J by 3 bases, with 14 bases between them. Looked up from germline, CDR1 is SNHLY and CDR2 is FYNNEI. The CDR3 runs 16 residues. The CDR3 DNA reads TGTGCCAGCAGTGAAATCGGGGCAGGGGTTGGAAACACCATATATTTT. Translating gives CASSEIGAGVGNTIYF. The variable domain in full, with the rest retrieved from reference TRBV2 and TRBJ1-3, is EPEVTQTPSHQVTQMGQEVILRCVPISNHLYFYWYRQILGQKVEFLVSFYNNEISEKSEIFDDQFSVERPDGSNFTLKIRSTKLEDSAMYFCASSEIGAGVGNTIYFGEGSWLTVV.

The chain has TRBV5-1 and TRBJ2-6; D remains ambiguous. V was cut by 6 bases and J by 9 bases, with 7 bases left in between. The germline V gene has CDR1 SGHRS and CDR2 YFSETQ. The CDR3 has 11 residues. CDR3: CASTTGNVLTF. DNA of the CDR3: TGCGCCAGCACTACCGGCAACGTCCTGACTTTC.

The rearrangement links TRBV6-5 to TRBJ2-1; perhaps TRBD2 as D (6 bases). The CDR3 is 14 residues long. Germline CDR1 MNHEY, CDR2 SVGAGI. With 7 bases removed from V and 0 bases from J, the gap between germline ends came to 10 bases. CDR3 coding DNA: TGTGCCAGCATGGGGGGTAGCTCCTACAATGAGCAGTTCTTC. The encoded protein is CASMGGSSYNEQFF.

CDR3 in DNA: TGTGCCAGCAGCCCCCCCGCTAGTTTTAACTATGGCTACACCTTC. Encoded protein: CASSPPASFNYGYTF. V and J are TRBV7-9 and TRBJ1-2, with D hard to call. CDR1 is SEHNR and CDR2 is FQNEAQ in the germline V gene (reference sequence). With 5 bases removed from V and 1 base from J, the gap between germline ends came to 14 bases. The CDR3 is 15 amino acids.

The rearrangement joins TRBV7-6 to TRBJ2-5; D is possibly TRBD2 (5 bases). The CDR3 runs to 14 residues. V was pared by 6 bases and J by 1 base, with 12 bases between. Germline V gene sequence: CDR1 SGHVS, CDR2 FNYEAQ. In DNA, the CDR3 is TGTGCCAGCAGTTCAAGAGGGATCCAAGAGACCCAGTACTTC. The encoded protein is CASSSRGIQETQYF.

This clone has only one observation. The chain employs TRBV5-6 and TRBJ1-2; no firm D call. The length of the CDR3 is 13 residues. The germline V gene has CDR1 SGHDT and CDR2 YYEEEE. With 0 bases removed from V and 8 bases from J, the gap between germline ends came to 11 bases. The CDR3 spells CASSLVGPEGYTF. CDR3 DNA: TGTGCCAGCAGCTTGGTAGGTCCGGAGGGCTACACCTTC. Complete variable domain (other parts from reference TRBV5-6 and TRBJ1-2): DAGVTQSPTHLIKTRGQQVTLRCSPKSGHDTVSWYQQALGQGPQFIFQYYEEEERQRGNFPDRFSGHQFPNYSSELNVNALLLGDSALYLCASSLVGPEGYTFGSGTRLTVV.

V and J are TRBV5-5 and TRBJ2-3; possible D gene TRBD2, 5 bases. The CDR3 runs to 15 residues. Germline V lookup: CDR1 SGHKS, CDR2 YYEKEE (reference sequence). V gave up 3 bases and J gave up 2 bases, with 13 bases separating them. CDR3 amino acids: CASSYWRYPTDTQYF. As DNA, the CDR3 is TGTGCCAGCAGCTACTGGAGGTATCCCACAGATACGCAGTATTTT.

The chain employs TRBV6-5 and TRBJ2-3; 8 bases agree with TRBD1. Germline V gene data show CDR1 as MNHEY and CDR2 as SVGAGI. Trimming took 7 bases from V and 4 from J; bases not matched to a gene: 4. This CDR3 comprises 13 residues. The CDR3 is CASTPGQADTQYF. CDR3 in DNA: TGTGCCAGCACCCCGGGACAGGCAGATACGCAGTATTTT.

The chain employs TRBV18 and TRBJ1-5, with D tentatively TRBD1 (6 bases). Trimming pared 2 bases from V and 9 bases from J, leaving 20 bases between. The germline V gene has CDR1 KGHSH and CDR2 LQKENI. CDR3 length equals 16 residues. CDR3 nucleotides: TGTGCCAGCTCACCAGGGGCAGGGGCATTGGTAGGGCCCCAGCATTTT. Encoded protein: CASSPGAGALVGPQHF.

The V and J genes are TRBV19 and TRBJ1-5; tentative D call: TRBD1 (6 bases). V was trimmed by 3 bases and J by 3 bases, leaving 27 bases between them. The germline V gene has CDR1 LNHDA and CDR2 SQIVND (reference sequence). The CDR3 loop spans 20 amino acids. The CDR3 coding sequence is TGTGCCAGTAGTATCAGAGCGCCCTTATGGGGACAAACCTTCAATCAGCCCCAGCATTTT. As protein: CASSIRAPLWGQTFNQPQHF.

The V call is TRBV5-1, the J call TRBJ2-1; 9 nucleotides match TRBD1. Germline trimming cut 7 bases from V and 5 bases from J; bases unmatched to any gene: 10. Germline loops: CDR1 SGHRS, CDR2 YFSETQ. The CDR3 has 15 residues. CDR3 sequence: CASRPGQGADNEQFF. CDR3 coding DNA: TGCGCCAGCCGTCCGGGACAGGGTGCGGACAATGAGCAGTTCTTC.

This clone was seen more than once but under ten times. The chain uses TRBV6-2 or TRBV6-3 and TRBJ2-3; 7 nucleotides match TRBD2. V lost 5 bases and J lost 6; bases outside the gene matches: 20. Germline V lookup: CDR1 MNHEY, CDR2 SVGEGT. The CDR3 totals 18 residues. The chain's CDR3 is CASSALKGSGDSGDTQYF. In DNA form, the CDR3 reads TGTGCCAGCAGTGCCCTCAAGGGCAGCGGGGATTCAGGGGATACGCAGTATTTT.

This rearrangement joins TRBV19 to TRBJ1-1; no clear D. Trimming removed 1 base from V and 1 base from J, with 13 bases in between. The CDR3 has 16 amino acids. CDR1 is LNHDA and CDR2 is SQIVND in the germline V gene (reference sequence). In DNA, the CDR3 is TGTGCCAGTAGTATAGCTTCTCTCGACAAGAACACTGAAGCTTTCTTT. Protein sequence: CASSIASLDKNTEAFF.

The V call is TRBV20-1, the J call TRBJ1-6, with 8 bases aligning to TRBD1. From germline, CDR1 is DFQATT and CDR2 SNEGSKA (reference sequence). This CDR3 is built from 15 residues. J lost 8 bases, V lost 4 bases, and 10 bases had no gene match. In nucleotides, the CDR3 is TGCAGTGCTACTGACAGGGGAGTAGGAGATTCACCCCTCCACTTT. Its protein product is CSATDRGVGDSPLHF.

This clone was observed once. The genes are TRBV15 and TRBJ2-3; 9 nucleotides align to TRBD1. The CDR3 is 17 residues long. CDR1 and CDR2 (germline): LNHNV, YYDKDF (reference sequence). The V segment lost 5 bases and the J segment 0 bases; nucleotides outside the gene matches: 9. CDR3 amino acids: CATSLWGQGSSTDTQYF. The CDR3 DNA is TGTGCCACCAGCCTATGGGGACAGGGTTCTAGCACAGATACGCAGTATTTT.

This sequence joins TRBV27 and TRBJ2-3, with 8 bases matching TRBD2. CDR3 length: 16 amino acids. The V gene end was trimmed by 5 bases and the J gene end by 1 base; junction bases not matched to a gene: 8. Looked up from germline, CDR1 is MNHEY and CDR2 is SMNVEV (reference sequence). The CDR3 nucleotides are TGTGCCAGCAGTCCCCTCGGGGGGGGTGGCACAGATACGCAGTATTTT. This translates into CASSPLGGGGTDTQYF.

This clone was detected only once. This sequence joins TRBV7-3 and TRBJ2-3; 9 bases agree with TRBD1. After removal of 2 bases from V and 3 bases from J, the junction contained 3 bases not matched to a gene. Germline-derived CDR1 and CDR2 are SGHTA and FQGTGA. The CDR3 is 15 residues long. CDR3 bases: TGTGCCAGCAGCTTAGGGGGACAGGGAACAGATACGCAGTATTTT. This gives the protein CASSLGGQGTDTQYF.

The chain recombines TRBV11-2 with TRBJ2-3, with 8 bases aligning to TRBD1. V trimming: 5 bases; J trimming: 6 bases; junction bases outside the gene matches: 4. Germline V gene sequence: CDR1 SGHAT, CDR2 FQNNGV. There are 13 residues in the CDR3. DNA of the CDR3: TGTGCCAGCAGCCCTCGGGACAGGGATACGCAGTATTTT. Translation gives CASSPRDRDTQYF.

This clone was counted only a few times. This chain uses TRBV6-2 or TRBV6-3 with TRBJ2-1; D unclear. Trimming cost V 3 bases and J 7 bases, with 7 bases left between them. Looked up from germline, CDR1 is MNHEY and CDR2 is SVGEGT. The CDR3 covers 12 residues. The CDR3 DNA reads as TGTGCCAGCAGTTATTTCAGTAATGAGCAGTTCTTC. As protein: CASSYFSNEQFF.

Turning to this clone: At one boundary the junction diverges from the germline segment, which might be a read error. The gene calls are TRBV7-7 and TRBJ2-5, with a possible D match to TRBD2 (5 bases). This CDR3 is built from 14 residues. The germline V gene has CDR1 SSHAT and CDR2 FNYEAQ (reference sequence). In nucleotides, the CDR3 is TGTGCTAGCAGCTTAGGGCGGGACCAAGAGACCCAGTACTTC. Amino acid sequence: CASSLGRDQETQYF.

This CDR3 is CASSIQDLVYGYTF. CDR3 sequence (DNA): TGTGCCAGTAGTATACAGGATCTCGTCTATGGCTACACCTTC. The chain carries TRBV19 and TRBJ1-2; D unclear. Germline CDR1 and CDR2: LNHDA and SQIVND (reference sequence). V was pared by 2 bases and J by 4 bases, with 11 bases between. The CDR3 is made up of 14 amino acids.

This sequence joins TRBV9 and TRBJ1-2; D remains ambiguous. The CDR3 totals 16 residues. V was pared by 5 bases and J by 0 bases, with 17 bases between. CDR1 and CDR2 (germline): SGDLS, YYNGEE. As DNA, the CDR3 is TGTGCCAGCAGTCGGAGAGGGCAGTCAGCTAACTATGGCTACACCTTC. Amino acids: CASSRRGQSANYGYTF.

The genes are TRBV19 and TRBJ1-1; TRBD1 is a possible D gene (5 bases). Germline values: CDR1 LNHDA, CDR2 SQIVND (reference sequence). CDR3 length: 14 amino acids. Trimming removed 3 bases from V and 4 bases from J, with 12 bases in between. The CDR3 sequence is CASSIQGTGTEAFF. The CDR3 nucleotides are TGTGCCAGTAGTATCCAGGGAACCGGCACTGAAGCTTTCTTT. Looking up the rest from reference TRBV19 and TRBJ1-1 gives the full variable domain: DGGITQSPKYLFRKEGQNVTLSCEQNLNHDAMYWYRQDPGQGLRLIYYSQIVNDFQKGDIAEGYSVSREKKESFPLTVTSAQKNPTAFYLCASSIQGTGTEAFFGQGTRLTVV.

V is TRBV7-2 and J is TRBJ1-6; D remains ambiguous. The germline gives CDR1 SGHTA, CDR2 FQGNSA. The CDR3 is made up of 15 amino acids. Trimming left V 1 base short and J 9 bases short, with 13 bases between. CDR3 DNA sequence: TGTGCCAGCAGCTTAGTTGGCTCCCGAACTTCACCCCTCCACTTT. Translated: CASSLVGSRTSPLHF.

The genes are TRBV7-2 and TRBJ1-2, with TRBD1 matching over 7 bases. Germline V gene sequence: CDR1 SGHTA, CDR2 FQGNSA. The CDR3 loop spans 17 amino acids. The J segment lost 4 bases and the V segment lost 4 bases, leaving 15 bases of the junction unmatched. The CDR3: CASSSRDSRPGLYGYTF. CDR3 sequence (DNA): TGTGCCAGCAGCTCCCGGGACAGTAGACCGGGACTCTATGGCTACACCTTC.